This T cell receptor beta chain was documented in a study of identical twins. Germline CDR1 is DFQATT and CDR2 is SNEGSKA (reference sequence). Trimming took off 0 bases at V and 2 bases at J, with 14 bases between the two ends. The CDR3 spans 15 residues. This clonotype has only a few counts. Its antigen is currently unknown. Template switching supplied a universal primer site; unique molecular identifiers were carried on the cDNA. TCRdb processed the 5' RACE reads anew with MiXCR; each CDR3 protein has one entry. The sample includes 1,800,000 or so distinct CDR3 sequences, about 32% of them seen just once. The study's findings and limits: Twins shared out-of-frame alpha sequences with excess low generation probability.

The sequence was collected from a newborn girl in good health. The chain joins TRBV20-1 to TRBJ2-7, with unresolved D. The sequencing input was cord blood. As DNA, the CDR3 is TGCAGTGCTAGAGAGCCCCTGAAAGTCGCCTACGAGCAGTACTTC. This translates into CSAREPLKVAYEQYF.